This is a list of T cell receptor beta chains from one sample in a study of blood T cells in healthy people across ages. TCRdb independently ran MiXCR on the 5' RACE reads; one entry per CDR3 protein. The data hold a few hundred thousand distinct CDR3 sequences, with around 27% observed a single time. Input material: blood. The receptors derive from a woman aged 70-85 years in good health. CDR3s leave out the opening cysteine and the closing phenylalanine or tryptophan. Rows may omit the clone size; those that give it use once, few, many or a size class.

v_gene	abundance	j_gene	CDR3aa
TRBV12-3/TRBV12-4	few	TRBJ1-1	ASRPVPGQGMNTEAF
TRBV3-1	few	TRBJ2-6	ASSQGYWVGANVLT
TRBV18	once	TRBJ1-4	ASLGDTTNEKLF
TRBV7-2	NA	TRBJ1-3	ASSLTRGTIY
TRBV6-2/TRBV6-3	NA	NA	ASSPGGYNEQF
TRBV28	NA	TRBJ2-6	ASLRAGANVLT
TRBV5-1	NA	TRBJ2-2	ASSPGTANTGELF
TRBV2	NA	TRBJ2-3	ASGRLGLRGADTQY
TRBV20-1	NA	TRBJ2-5	SAREPSRLEAQY
TRBV28	many	TRBJ1-4	ASSSHTTNEKLF
TRBV20-1	NA	TRBJ2-4	SARGQGANIQY
TRBV13	many	TRBJ2-3	ASSFTLGYQGPDTQY
TRBV7-2	few	TRBJ1-5	ASSPTGKNQPQH
TRBV7-9	few	TRBJ2-7	ASSHPGPYEQY
TRBV7-9	NA	TRBJ1-1	ASSAEGSVTEAF
TRBV9	NA	TRBJ1-2	VSSGGVVTRNYGYT
TRBV5-1	NA	TRBJ2-3	ASSASSDHTDTQY
TRBV5-1	NA	TRBJ2-1	ASSPRTGDLSEQF
TRBV2	NA	TRBJ1-1	ASSADSGTEAF